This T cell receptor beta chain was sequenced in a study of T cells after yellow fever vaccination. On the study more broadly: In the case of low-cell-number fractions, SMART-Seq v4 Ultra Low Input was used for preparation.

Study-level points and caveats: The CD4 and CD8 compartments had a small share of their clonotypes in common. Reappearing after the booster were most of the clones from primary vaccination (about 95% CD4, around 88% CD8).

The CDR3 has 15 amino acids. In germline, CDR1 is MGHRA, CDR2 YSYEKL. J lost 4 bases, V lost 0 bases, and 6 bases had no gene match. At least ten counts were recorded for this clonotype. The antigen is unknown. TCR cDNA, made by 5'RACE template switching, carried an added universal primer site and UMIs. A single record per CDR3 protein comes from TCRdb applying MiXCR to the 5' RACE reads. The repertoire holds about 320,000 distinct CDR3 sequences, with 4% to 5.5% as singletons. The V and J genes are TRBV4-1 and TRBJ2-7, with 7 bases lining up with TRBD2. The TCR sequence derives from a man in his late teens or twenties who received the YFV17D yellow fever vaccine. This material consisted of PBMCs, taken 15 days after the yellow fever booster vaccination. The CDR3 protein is CASSQDSWGGYEQYV. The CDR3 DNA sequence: TGCGCCAGCAGCCAAGACTCTTGGGGGGGATACGAGCAGTACGTC.